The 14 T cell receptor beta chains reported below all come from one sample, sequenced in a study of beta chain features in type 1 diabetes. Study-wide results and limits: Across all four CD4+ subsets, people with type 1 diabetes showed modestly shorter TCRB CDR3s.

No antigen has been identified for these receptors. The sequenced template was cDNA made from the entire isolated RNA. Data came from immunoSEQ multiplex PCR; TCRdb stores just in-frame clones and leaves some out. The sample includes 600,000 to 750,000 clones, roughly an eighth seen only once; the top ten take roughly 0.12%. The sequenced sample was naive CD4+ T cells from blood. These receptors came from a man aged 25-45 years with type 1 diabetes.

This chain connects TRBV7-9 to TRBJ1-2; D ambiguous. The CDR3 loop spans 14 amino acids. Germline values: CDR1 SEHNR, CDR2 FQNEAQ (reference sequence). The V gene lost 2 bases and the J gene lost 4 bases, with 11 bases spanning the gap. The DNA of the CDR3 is TGTGCCAGCAGCTTACCTCGGGAGGGCTATGGCTACACCTTC. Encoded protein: CASSLPREGYGYTF.

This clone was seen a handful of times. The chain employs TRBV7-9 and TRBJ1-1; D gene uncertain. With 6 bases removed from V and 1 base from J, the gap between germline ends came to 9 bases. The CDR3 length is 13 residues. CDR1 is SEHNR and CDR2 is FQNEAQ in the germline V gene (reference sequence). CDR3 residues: CASRLQSNTEAFF. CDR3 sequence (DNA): TGTGCCAGCAGGCTTCAGTCGAACACTGAAGCTTTCTTT.

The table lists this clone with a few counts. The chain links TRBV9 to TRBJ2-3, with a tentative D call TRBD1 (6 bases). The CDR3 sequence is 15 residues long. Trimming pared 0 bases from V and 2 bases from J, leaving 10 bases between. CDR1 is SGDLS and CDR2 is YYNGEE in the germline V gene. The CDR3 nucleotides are TGTGCCAGCAGCGTAGGGGTGGGGGCCACAGATACGCAGTATTTT. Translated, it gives CASSVGVGATDTQYF. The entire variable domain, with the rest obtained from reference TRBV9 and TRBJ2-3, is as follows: DSGVTQTPKHLITATGQRVTLRCSPRSGDLSVYWYQQSLDQGLQFLIQYYNGEERAKGNILERFSAQQFPDLHSELNLSSLELGDSALYFCASSVGVGATDTQYFGPGTRLTVL.

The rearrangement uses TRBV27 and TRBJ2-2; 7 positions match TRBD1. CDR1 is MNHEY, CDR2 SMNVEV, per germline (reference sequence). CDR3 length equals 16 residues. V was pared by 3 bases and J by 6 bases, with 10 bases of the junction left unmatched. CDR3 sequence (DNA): TGTGCCAGCAGTTTCCTCCGACAGGGAGTGTCCGGGGAGCTGTTTTTT. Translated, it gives CASSFLRQGVSGELFF.

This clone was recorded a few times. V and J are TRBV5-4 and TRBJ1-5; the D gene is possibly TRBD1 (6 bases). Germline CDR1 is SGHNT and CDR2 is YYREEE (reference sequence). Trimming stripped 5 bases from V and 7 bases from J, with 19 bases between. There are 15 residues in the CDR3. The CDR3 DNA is TGTGCCAGCAGTCGAGGGGGGGACAAGTTCCAGCCCCAGCATTTT. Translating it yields CASSRGGDKFQPQHF.

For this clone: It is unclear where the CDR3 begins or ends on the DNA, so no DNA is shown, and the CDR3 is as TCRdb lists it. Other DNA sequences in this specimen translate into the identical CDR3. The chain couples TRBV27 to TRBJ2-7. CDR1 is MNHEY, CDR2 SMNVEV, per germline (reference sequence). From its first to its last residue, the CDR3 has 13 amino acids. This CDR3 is CASSSSDSYEQYF.

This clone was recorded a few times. Here the CDR3 reads CASSPDLTSYNEQFF. The CDR3 DNA follows: TGTGCCAGCAGCCCGGACTTGACCTCCTACAATGAGCAGTTCTTC. The rearrangement uses TRBV11-3 and TRBJ2-1, with D possibly being TRBD2 (5 bases). The CDR3 covers 15 residues. V was clipped by 5 bases and J by 0 bases, with 11 bases between them. Germline-derived CDR1 and CDR2 are SGHNT and YENEEA.

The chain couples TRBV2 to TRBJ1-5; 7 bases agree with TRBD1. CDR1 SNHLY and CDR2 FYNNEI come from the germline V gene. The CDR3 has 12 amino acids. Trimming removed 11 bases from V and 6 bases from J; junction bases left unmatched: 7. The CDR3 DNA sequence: TGTGCCGTAGGGACAGTGGGTCAGCCCCAGCATTTT. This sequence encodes CAVGTVGQPQHF.

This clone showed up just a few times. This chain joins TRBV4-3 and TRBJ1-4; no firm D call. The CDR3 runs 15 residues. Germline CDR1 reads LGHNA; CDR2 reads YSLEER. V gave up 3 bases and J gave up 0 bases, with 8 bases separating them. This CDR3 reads CASSHDRATNEKLFF. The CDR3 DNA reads TGCGCCAGCAGCCACGATAGGGCAACTAATGAAAAACTGTTTTTT.

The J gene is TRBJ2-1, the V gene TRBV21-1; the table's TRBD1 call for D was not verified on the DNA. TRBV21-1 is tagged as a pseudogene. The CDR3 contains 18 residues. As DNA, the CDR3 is TGTGCCAGCAGCAAATGCCTGACTACAGGGAAGGAGAACAATGAGCAGTTCTTC. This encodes CASSKCLTTGKENNEQFF.

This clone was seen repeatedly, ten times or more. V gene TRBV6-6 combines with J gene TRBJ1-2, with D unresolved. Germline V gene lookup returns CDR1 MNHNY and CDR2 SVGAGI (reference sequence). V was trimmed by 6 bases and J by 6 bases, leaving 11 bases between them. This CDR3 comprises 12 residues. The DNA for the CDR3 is TGTGCCAGCAGCCCCACCAACGATGGCTACACCTTC. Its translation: CASSPTNDGYTF.

CDR3 sequence reads: CATNFDLRNTEAFF. The CDR3 DNA reads TGTGCCACCAACTTTGATCTTCGGAACACTGAAGCTTTCTTT. The rearrangement joins TRBV15 to TRBJ1-1; the D is unclear. With 7 bases removed from V and 1 base from J, the gap between germline ends came to 13 bases. Germline V CDR1 and CDR2: LNHNV, YYDKDF (reference sequence). The CDR3 has 14 residues.

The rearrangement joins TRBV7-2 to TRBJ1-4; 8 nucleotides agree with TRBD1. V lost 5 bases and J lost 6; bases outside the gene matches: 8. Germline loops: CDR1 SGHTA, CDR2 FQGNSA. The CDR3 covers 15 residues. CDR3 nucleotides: TGTGCCAGCAGCACCACGGACAGGGTGCATGAAAAACTGTTTTTT. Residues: CASSTTDRVHEKLFF.

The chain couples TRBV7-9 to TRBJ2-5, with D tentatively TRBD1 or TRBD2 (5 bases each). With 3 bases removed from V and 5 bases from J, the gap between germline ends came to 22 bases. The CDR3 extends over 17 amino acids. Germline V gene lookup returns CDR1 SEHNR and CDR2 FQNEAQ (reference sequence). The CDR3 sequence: CASSFLFQGAARETQYF. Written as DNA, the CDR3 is TGTGCCAGCAGCTTCCTATTTCAGGGAGCCGCAAGGGAGACCCAGTACTTC.